This entry features one TCR beta chain sequence. This entry comes from a study of regulatory T cells in long-lasting Graves disease. The wider study: Antithyroid drug exposure in newly diagnosed Graves' patients had lasted under 3 months.

This sample's time point: newly diagnosed GD, antithyroid drugs for less than 3 months. RNA isolated from PBMCs was used to make the TCR library. American Thyroid Association guidelines served as the basis for diagnosing Graves' disease. Arm-PCR of CDR3 regions and iRepertoire HTBI primers were used to build TCR beta libraries. TCRdb used MiXCR to reprocess the multiplex PCR reads, holding one entry per CDR3 protein. The data hold roughly 350,000 distinct CDR3 sequences, with 16% observed a single time. Deletions cut 7 bases from V and 4 bases from J, with 10 bases between. Per the germline V gene, CDR1 is LNHDA and CDR2 is SQIVND (reference sequence). This CDR3 region has 13 residues. The same data also contributed to another study, on T cells in Graves' hyperthyroidism and ophthalmopathy.

The sequenced sample was peripheral blood mononuclear cells (PBMCs), obtained at new diagnosis, from a patient treated with antithyroid drugs. The chain uses TRBV19 and TRBJ2-2, with D unresolved. This receptor was obtained from a man aged 35 to 55 with Graves disease. In DNA form, the CDR3 reads TGTGCCAGTATCAGGATCGCCACCGGGGAGCTGTTTTTT. It yields the protein CASIRIATGELFF.